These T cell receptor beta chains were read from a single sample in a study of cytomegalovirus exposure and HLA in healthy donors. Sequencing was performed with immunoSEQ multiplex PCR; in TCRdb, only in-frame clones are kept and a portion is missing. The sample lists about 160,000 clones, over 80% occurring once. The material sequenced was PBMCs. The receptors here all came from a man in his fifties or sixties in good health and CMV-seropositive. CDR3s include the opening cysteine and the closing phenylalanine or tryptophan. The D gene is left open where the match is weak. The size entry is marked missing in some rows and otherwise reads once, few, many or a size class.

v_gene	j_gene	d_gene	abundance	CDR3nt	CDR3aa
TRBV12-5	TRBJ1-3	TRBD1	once	TGTGCTAGTGGTTTGGTACTGGGACAGCTAGCCTCTGGAAACGCCATATATTTT	CASGLVLGQLASGNAIYF
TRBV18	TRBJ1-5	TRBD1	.	TGTGCCAGCTCACTCGGGACAGATAGCAATCAGCCCCAGCATTTT	CASSLGTDSNQPQHF
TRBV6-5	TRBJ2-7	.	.	TGTGCCAGCAGCCGGGACTACGAGCAGTACTTC	CASSRDYEQYF
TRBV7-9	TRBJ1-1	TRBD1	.	TGTGCCAGCAGGGGGCAGGGGGTGAAGTTAGGCACTGAAGCTTTCTTT	CASRGQGVKLGTEAFF
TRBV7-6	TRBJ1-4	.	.	TGTGCCAGCAGCTCCAGGGGAGCTAATGAAAAACTGTTTTTT	CASSSRGANEKLFF
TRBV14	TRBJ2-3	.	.	TGTGCCAGCAGCCAGGGGGCAATAAACACAGATACGCAGTATTTT	CASSQGAINTDTQYF
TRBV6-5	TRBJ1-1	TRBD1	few	TGTGCCAGCAGAACGACAGGGGGCACTGAAGCTTTCTTT	CASRTTGGTEAFF
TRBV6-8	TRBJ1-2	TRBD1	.	TGTGCCAGCAGTTACCCGACAGGGACCAACTATGGCTACACCTTC	CASSYPTGTNYGYTF
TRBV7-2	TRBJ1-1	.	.	TGTGCCAGCAGCTTAGGTGGAGGCCTCCAGGCTTTCTTT	CASSLGGGLQAFF
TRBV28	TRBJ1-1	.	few	TGTGCCAGCACCTTTGGGACACCGAACACTGAAGCTTTCTTT	CASTFGTPNTEAFF
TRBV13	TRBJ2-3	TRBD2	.	TGTGCCAGCAGTCCCGGGACTAGACCTTCTAGCACAGATACGCAGTATTTT	CASSPGTRPSSTDTQYF
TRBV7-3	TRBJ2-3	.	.	TGTGCCAGCAGCTTGGGGGCGGCAGATACGCAGTATTTT	CASSLGAADTQYF
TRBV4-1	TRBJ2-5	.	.	TGCGCCAGCAGCCAGTATTCCGGGACTCCTGGCGAGACCCAGTACTTC	CASSQYSGTPGETQYF
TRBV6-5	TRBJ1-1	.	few	TGTGCCAGCAGCATCTTCAGGGGGAACACTGAAGCTTTCTTT	CASSIFRGNTEAFF
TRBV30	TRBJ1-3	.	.	TGTGCCTGGAGTGTTGGCAGTTCCATCGTCATATATTTT	CAWSVGSSIVIYF
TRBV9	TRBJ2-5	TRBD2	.	TGTGCCAGCAGCGTAGACCCGGGACTAGCAGGGGAGACCCAGTACTTC	CASSVDPGLAGETQYF
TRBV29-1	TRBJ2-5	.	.	TGCAGCGTTGCACAAACCGTGGCCCAGTACTTC	CSVAQTVAQYF
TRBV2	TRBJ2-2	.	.	TGTGCCGACCGAACCCCCAGGCAGGGGAACACCGGGGAGCTGTTTTTT	CADRTPRQGNTGELFF
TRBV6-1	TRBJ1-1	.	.	TGTGCCAGCAGTTCCCCGGGTGGGACTGAAGCTTTCTTT	CASSSPGGTEAFF
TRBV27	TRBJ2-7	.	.	TGTGCCAGCAGTTCCCCAGGGGGGATATACGAGCAGTACTTC	CASSSPGGIYEQYF
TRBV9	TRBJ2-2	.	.	TGTGCCGGCAGCGCATACACCGGGGAGCTGTTTTTT	CAGSAYTGELFF
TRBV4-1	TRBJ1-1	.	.	TGCGCCAGCAGCCACGCCGGGGAAAATGAAGCTTTCTTT	CASSHAGENEAFF
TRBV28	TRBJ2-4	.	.	TGTGCCAGCAGTTCCGCAGGGAAACTAGCCAAAAACATTCAGTACTTC	CASSSAGKLAKNIQYF
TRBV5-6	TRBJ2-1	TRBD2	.	TGTGCCAGCAGCTATAGCGGGTCCATCCCCCATGAGCAGTTCTTC	CASSYSGSIPHEQFF
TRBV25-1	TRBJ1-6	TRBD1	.	TGTGCCAGCAGCCCCCCGGGACAGAATTCACCCCTCCACTTT	CASSPPGQNSPLHF
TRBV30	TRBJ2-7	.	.	TGTGCCTGGAGTGGAACAGGGATCTACGAGCAGTACTTC	CAWSGTGIYEQYF
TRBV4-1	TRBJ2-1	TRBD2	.	TGCGCCAGCAGCCAGACCCTCGGCGGGAGTATAAATGAGCAGTTCTTC	CASSQTLGGSINEQFF
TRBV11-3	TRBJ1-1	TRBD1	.	TGTGCCAGCAGCTTTGGGACAGCCACTGAAGCTTTCTTT	CASSFGTATEAFF
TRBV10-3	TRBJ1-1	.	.	TGTGCCATCAGTGGATTGGGACAGAACACTGAAGCTTTCTTT	CAISGLGQNTEAFF
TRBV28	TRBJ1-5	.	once	TGTGCCAGCAGTTACAGGGTAGTAAACAATCAGCCCCAGCATTTT	CASSYRVVNNQPQHF
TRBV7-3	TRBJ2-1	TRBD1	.	TGTGCCAGCAGCCCCTACCCGCCCGGGACAGGGAACAGCAATGAGCAGTTCTTC	CASSPYPPGTGNSNEQFF
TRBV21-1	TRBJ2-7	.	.	TGTGCCAGCCGACAGCCCTCCTACGAGCAGTACTTC	CASRQPSYEQYF
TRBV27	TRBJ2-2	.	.	TGTGCCAGCAGTGATTGGGGACTCAACACCGGGGAGCTGTTTTTT	CASSDWGLNTGELFF
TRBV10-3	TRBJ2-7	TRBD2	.	TGTGCCTCCTCCGGGACTAGCGGTTCCTACGAGCAGTACTTC	CASSGTSGSYEQYF
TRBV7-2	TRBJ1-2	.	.	TGTGCCAGCAGCTTAGGCGTAAACAGCTATGGCTACACCTTC	CASSLGVNSYGYTF
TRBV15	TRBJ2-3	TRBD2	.	TGTGCCACCAGCAGAGATGGGGCTAGCGGAGATACGCAGTATTTT	CATSRDGASGDTQYF
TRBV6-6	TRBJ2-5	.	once	TGTGCCAGCAGTTACCGGGGAGAGACCCAGTACTTC	CASSYRGETQYF
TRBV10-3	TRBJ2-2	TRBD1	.	TGTGCCATCAGGAACAGGGGGCACACCGGGGAGCTGTTTTTT	CAIRNRGHTGELFF
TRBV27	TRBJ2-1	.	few	TGTGCCAGCAGTATTAATGTATACAATGAGCAGTTCTTC	CASSINVYNEQFF
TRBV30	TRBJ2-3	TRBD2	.	TGTGCCTGGAGTAGCATAGCGGGGGGCCTCACAGATACGCAGTATTTT	CAWSSIAGGLTDTQYF
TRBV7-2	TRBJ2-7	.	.	TGTGCCAGCAGCTTGGGAGGACCGGCCTACGAGCAGTACTTC	CASSLGGPAYEQYF
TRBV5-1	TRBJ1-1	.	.	TGCGCCAGCAGCTTGGCCGGGGGGAACACTGAAGCTTTCTTT	CASSLAGGNTEAFF
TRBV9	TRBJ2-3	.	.	TGTGCCAGCAGCGTAGCGCCCGCTAAGGATACGCAGTATTTT	CASSVAPAKDTQYF
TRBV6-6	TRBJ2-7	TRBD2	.	TGTGCCAGCAGTGGGAAGCGGGGGGGAATCTACGAGCAGTACTTC	CASSGKRGGIYEQYF
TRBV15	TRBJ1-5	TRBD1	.	TGTGCCACCAGCGTCGGACAGGGGAGGCAGCCCCAGCATTTT	CATSVGQGRQPQHF
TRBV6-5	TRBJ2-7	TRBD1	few	TGTGCCAGCAGCACCGGGACAGGGGTCTACGAGCAGTACTTC	CASSTGTGVYEQYF
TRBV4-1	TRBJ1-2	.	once	TGCGCCAGCAGCCAATCGAACTATGGCTACACCTTC	CASSQSNYGYTF
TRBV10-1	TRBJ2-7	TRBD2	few	TGCGCCAGCAGTGAGTTATCTAGCGGTAGATACGAGCAGTACTTC	CASSELSSGRYEQYF
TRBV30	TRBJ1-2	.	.	TGTGCCTGGAGTGTACCCTCGGGGGTAAACTATGGCTACACCTTC	CAWSVPSGVNYGYTF
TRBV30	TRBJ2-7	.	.	TGTGCCTGGAGTGTACATTCCTACGAGCAGTACTTC	CAWSVHSYEQYF
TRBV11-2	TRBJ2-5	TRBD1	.	TGTGCCAGCAGTTCCGGACAGGGGAAGACCCAGTACTTC	CASSSGQGKTQYF
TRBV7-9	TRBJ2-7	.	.	TGTGCCAGCAGCCCTTTTAGGGGGGGCCCTGGGGAGCAGTACTTC	CASSPFRGGPGEQYF
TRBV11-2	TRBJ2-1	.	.	TGTGCCAGCAGCTCCCTGTCCTACAATGAGCAGTTCTTC	CASSSLSYNEQFF
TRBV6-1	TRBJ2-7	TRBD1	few	TGTGCCAGCAGTGCGGACAGGGCCGCCGAGCAGTACTTC	CASSADRAAEQYF
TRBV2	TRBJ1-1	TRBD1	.	TGTGCCAGCAGTGTCACCGGGACAGCGAACACTGAAGCTTTCTTT	CASSVTGTANTEAFF